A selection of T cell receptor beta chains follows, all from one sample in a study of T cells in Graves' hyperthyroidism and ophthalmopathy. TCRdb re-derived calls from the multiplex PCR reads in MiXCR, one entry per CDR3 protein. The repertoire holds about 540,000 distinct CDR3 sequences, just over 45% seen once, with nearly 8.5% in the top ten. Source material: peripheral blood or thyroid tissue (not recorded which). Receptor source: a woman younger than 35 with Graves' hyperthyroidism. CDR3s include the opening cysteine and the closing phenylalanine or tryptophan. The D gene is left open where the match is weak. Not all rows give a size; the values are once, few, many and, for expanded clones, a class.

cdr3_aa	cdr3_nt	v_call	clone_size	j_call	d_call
CASSAQRDRANSPLHF	TGTGCCAGCAGTGCCCAGAGGGACAGGGCTAATTCACCCCTCCACTTT	TRBV2	-	TRBJ1-6	TRBD1
CASSLTGVREQYF	TGTGCCAGCAGCTTAACGGGAGTTCGGGAGCAGTACTTC	TRBV7-8	-	TRBJ2-7	-
CASSEWVNTEAFF	TGCGCCAGCAGTGAATGGGTGAACACTGAAGCTTTCTTT	TRBV4-3	-	TRBJ1-1	-
CASIEGGVGYTF	TGTGCCAGCATCGAGGGAGGGGTTGGCTACACCTTC	TRBV2	many	TRBJ1-2	-
CATRGAGMNTEAFF	TGTGCCACCCGCGGAGCAGGGATGAACACTGAAGCTTTCTTT	TRBV24-1	-	TRBJ1-1	-
CASSLGGNTYEQYF	TGTGCCAGCAGCTTGGGAGGGAACACCTACGAGCAGTACTTC	TRBV7-2	-	TRBJ2-7	TRBD2
CASGTGDQPQHF	TGTGCCAGTGGGACAGGGGATCAGCCCCAGCATTTT	TRBV2	-	TRBJ1-5	TRBD1
CSVTGAYGYTF	TGCAGCGTCACAGGGGCCTATGGCTACACCTTC	TRBV29-1	many	TRBJ1-2	TRBD1
CASSGGAGTFEQYF	TGTGCCAGCAGCGGTGGAGCAGGTACGTTCGAGCAGTACTTC	TRBV13	few	TRBJ2-7	-
CASSLDSESYEQYF	TGTGCCAGCAGCCTTGACTCCGAATCCTACGAGCAGTACTTC	TRBV7-9	few	TRBJ2-7	-
CSALRDWTVGGYEQYF	TGCAGTGCTCTAAGAGATTGGACGGTGGGAGGCTACGAGCAGTACTTC	TRBV20-1	-	TRBJ2-7	-
CSYQGSETQYF	TGCAGCTACCAGGGGTCCGAGACCCAGTACTTC	TRBV29-1	once	TRBJ2-5	-
CSARPGLALSYEQYF	TGCAGTGCTAGGCCCGGACTAGCGCTCTCCTACGAGCAGTACTTC	TRBV20-1	-	TRBJ2-7	TRBD2
CAISGLGELFF	TGTGCCATCAGTGGTTTAGGTGAGCTGTTTTTT	TRBV10-3	once	TRBJ2-2	-
CASSIGQVQETQYF	TGCGCCAGCAGCATCGGACAGGTCCAAGAGACCCAGTACTTC	TRBV5-1	few	TRBJ2-5	TRBD1
CASSPYYDETQYF	TGTGCCAGCAGCCCTTACTATGATGAGACCCAGTACTTC	TRBV7-9	many	TRBJ2-5	-
CASSLVRTFYEQYF	TGTGCCAGCAGCTTAGTTAGGACATTCTACGAGCAGTACTTC	TRBV7-2	-	TRBJ2-7	-
CASIYSPANTGELFF	TGTGCCAGCATCTACAGTCCCGCGAACACCGGGGAGCTGTTTTTT	TRBV2	-	TRBJ2-2	-
CASSSTRSFRKDTEAFF	TGTGCCAGCAGTTCCACCAGGTCGTTTAGGAAGGACACTGAAGCTTTCTTT	TRBV25-1	-	TRBJ1-1	-
CASSQDSGQNYGYTF	TGCGCCAGCAGCCAAGATTCGGGACAGAACTATGGCTACACCTTC	TRBV7-8	-	TRBJ1-2	TRBD1
CASSLWPLMGNEQYF	TGTGCCAGCAGTTTATGGCCCCTAATGGGTAACGAGCAGTACTTC	TRBV6-6	-	TRBJ2-7	-
CASSIPVGPNTEAFF	TGTGCCAGCAGTATTCCCGTGGGACCGAACACTGAAGCTTTCTTT	TRBV7-9	many	TRBJ1-1	-
CASSQGWGNQPQHF	TGTGCCAGCAGCCAAGGATGGGGCAATCAGCCCCAGCATTTT	TRBV7-3	-	TRBJ1-5	-
CASSLTGDEKLFF	TGTGCCAGCAGCTTAACCGGGGATGAAAAACTGTTTTTT	TRBV7-9	many	TRBJ1-4	-
CASSDPTSLAGAPYEQYF	TGTGCCAGCAGTGACCCCACGAGCCTAGCGGGAGCTCCCTACGAGCAGTACTTC	TRBV2	-	TRBJ2-7	TRBD2
CSVAWTSGYEQYF	TGCAGCGTTGCCTGGACTAGCGGCTACGAGCAGTACTTC	TRBV29-1	many	TRBJ2-7	TRBD2
CASSEPTLAGGDEQYF	TGTGCCAGCAGTGAACCCACCCTAGCGGGAGGAGACGAGCAGTACTTC	TRBV2	few	TRBJ2-7	TRBD2
CASSLTPGVWANVLTF	TGTGCCAGCAGCTTAACTCCGGGCGTCTGGGCCAACGTCCTGACTTTC	TRBV7-8	-	TRBJ2-6	-
CASSLTTNEKLFF	TGTGCCAGCAGCTTAACAACTAATGAAAAACTGTTTTTT	TRBV7-8	many	TRBJ1-4	-
CSANWKTQYF	TGCAGTGCTAATTGGAAGACCCAGTACTTC	TRBV20-1	-	TRBJ2-5	-
CSARTGPNYGYTF	TGCAGTGCTAGAACCGGGCCGAACTATGGCTACACCTTC	TRBV24-1	-	TRBJ1-2	-
CASSFSLASYEQYF	TGCGCCAGCAGCTTCAGCCTAGCGTCGTACGAGCAGTACTTC	TRBV5-1	few	TRBJ2-7	-
CASSPMPLNNSPLHF	TGTGCCAGCAGTCCGATGCCGCTTAACAATTCACCCCTCCACTTT	TRBV12-3/TRBV12-4	few	TRBJ1-6	-
CASSLGQTIYEQYF	TGTGCCAGCAGCTTAGGCCAGACTATCTACGAGCAGTACTTC	TRBV13	-	TRBJ2-7	-
CSATKGLDGYTF	TGCAGTGCAACGAAGGGATTGGACGGCTACACCTTC	TRBV20-1	-	TRBJ1-2	-
CASSGQGGDSGNTIHF	TGTGCCAGCAGTGGACAGGGAGGGGACTCTGGAAACACCATACATTTT	TRBV7-9	-	TRBJ1-3	TRBD1
CAVKGPGRYEQCF	TGTGCCGTAAAGGGACCGGGACGGTACGAGCAGTGCTTC	TRBV11-2	-	TRBJ2-7	-
CASSVGDRDTEAFF	TGTGCCAGCAGCGTAGGGGACAGGGACACTGAAGCTTTCTTT	TRBV9	many	TRBJ1-1	TRBD1
CASSQPPGLAEYEQYF	TGTGCCAGCAGTCAACCCCCGGGACTAGCGGAATACGAGCAGTACTTC	TRBV25-1	-	TRBJ2-7	TRBD2
CASSSGGQYF	TGTGCCAGCAGCTCAGGGGGCCAGTACTTC	TRBV11-3	-	TRBJ2-5	TRBD1
CASSLQGWNTEAFF	TGTGCCAGCAGTTTACAGGGGTGGAACACTGAAGCTTTCTTT	TRBV7-9	once	TRBJ1-1	TRBD1
CASSERQGREQYF	TGTGCCAGCAGTGAACGGCAGGGCCGGGAGCAGTACTTC	TRBV6-1	-	TRBJ2-7	-
CSASPRSYEQYF	TGCAGTGCTAGCCCTAGATCCTACGAGCAGTACTTC	TRBV20-1	-	TRBJ2-7	-
CASSFKGQGGYTF	TGTGCCAGCAGTTTTAAGGGCCAAGGTGGCTACACCTTC	TRBV25-1	-	TRBJ1-2	-
CASSSRTDPSGNTIYF	TGTGCCAGCAGCTCTAGGACAGACCCCTCTGGAAACACCATATATTTT	TRBV9	-	TRBJ1-3	-
CASTPDRGGTEAFF	TGTGCCAGCACCCCTGACAGGGGGGGGACTGAAGCTTTCTTT	TRBV2	-	TRBJ1-1	TRBD1
CSAPGSNYGYTF	TGCAGCGCCCCAGGGTCTAACTATGGCTACACCTTC	TRBV29-1	many	TRBJ1-2	-
CASSLAGGLRGRVYEQYF	TGTGCCAGCAGCTTGGCGGGGGGACTTCGCGGGAGGGTCTACGAGCAGTACTTC	TRBV7-6	-	TRBJ2-7	TRBD2
CASSPVRGTYRPQHF	TGTGCCAGCAGCCCTGTGAGGGGGACTTATCGGCCCCAGCATTTT	TRBV7-8	-	TRBJ1-5	-
CSAPDRGETQYF	TGCAGTGCTCCCGACAGGGGAGAGACCCAGTACTTC	TRBV20-1	-	TRBJ2-5	TRBD1
CASSPSQGGNQPQHF	TGTGCCAGCTCACCAAGTCAGGGTGGCAATCAGCCCCAGCATTTT	TRBV7-2	-	TRBJ1-5	-
CSARVQGAKSNQPQHF	TGCAGTGCTAGAGTCCAGGGGGCTAAAAGCAATCAGCCCCAGCATTTT	TRBV20-1	-	TRBJ1-5	TRBD1
CASSALGGADSPLHF	TGTGCCAGTAGCGCCTTAGGGGGCGCTGATTCACCCCTCCACTTT	TRBV19	-	TRBJ1-6	TRBD1
CSARGVTLGYTF	TGCAGCGCGAGGGGGGTGACACTGGGCTACACCTTC	TRBV29-1	-	TRBJ1-2	-